This is a list of T cell receptor beta chains from one sample in a study of neurological immune-mediated disorders. TCRdb recomputed calls from the 5' RACE reads with MiXCR, one row per CDR3 protein. The data hold tens of thousands of distinct CDR3 sequences, with roughly 25% observed a single time. The sequenced sample was PBMCs. The origin of the receptors is a woman between 65 and 79 years old in good health. The CDR3 runs from the conserved cysteine through the conserved F or W. Each record gives: clone size, J gene, D gene, V gene, CDR3 DNA, CDR3 protein. D genes are given only for firm matches. Not all rows give a size; the values are once, few, many and, for expanded clones, a class.

many,TRBJ1-5,-,TRBV14,TGTGCCAGCAGCCAAGATGCCAATCAGCCCCAGCATTTT,CASSQDANQPQHF
-,TRBJ2-7,-,TRBV20-1,TGCAGTGCTAGCGACCGCCGCTACGAGCAGTACTTC,CSASDRRYEQYF
many,TRBJ2-1,-,TRBV20-1,TGCAGTGCCCTGGGCCAGGGGTTCTTCGGTGAGCAGTTCTTC,CSALGQGFFGEQFF
many,TRBJ2-1,-,TRBV11-2,TGTGCCAGCAGCGCGTTAACTGGTGGGAATGAGCAGTTCTTC,CASSALTGGNEQFF
many,TRBJ2-7,-,TRBV3-1,TGTGCCAGCAGCCAAGTGAGATACGAGCAGTACTTC,CASSQVRYEQYF
many,TRBJ2-1,TRBD2,TRBV20-1,TGCAGTGCTAGAGTACTAGCGGGTGACTACAATGAGCAGTTCTTC,CSARVLAGDYNEQFF
many,TRBJ2-1,TRBD2,TRBV7-2,TGTGCCAGCAGCCTGAGACTAGCGGGAGAGGGTGAGCAGTTCTTC,CASSLRLAGEGEQFF
many,TRBJ2-1,-,TRBV11-2,TGTGCCAGCAGCTCCACCTACGCCGACAATGAGCAGTTCTTC,CASSSTYADNEQFF
many,TRBJ2-3,TRBD2,TRBV9,TGTGCCAGCAGCGCTCGACTAGCGGGAGCAGATACGCAGTATTTT,CASSARLAGADTQYF
-,TRBJ2-4,TRBD1,TRBV5-1,TGCGCCAGCAGCAGAGGACAGGGAGAGGACATTCAGTACTTC,CASSRGQGEDIQYF
many,TRBJ1-1,-,TRBV14,TGTGCCAGCAGCCAAGTTCTCCTGGGTGCGGCTTTCTTT,CASSQVLLGAAFF
many,TRBJ2-3,TRBD2,TRBV29-1,TGCAGCGTTGGGACTAGCGGGAGGGCCTGGGGGAGAGATACGCAGTATTTT,CSVGTSGRAWGRDTQYF
many,TRBJ2-7,-,TRBV7-2,TGTGCCAGCAGCTTATCCTCAGGGCGGTACGAGCAGTACTTC,CASSLSSGRYEQYF
many,TRBJ1-2,-,TRBV7-2,TGTGCCAGCAGCCCCACGGGGGGACCTGAGAATGGCTACACCTTC,CASSPTGGPENGYTF
-,TRBJ1-5,TRBD1,TRBV20-1,TGCAGTGCCCCTGGACAGGGGAATCAGCCCCAGCATTTT,CSAPGQGNQPQHF
many,TRBJ2-1,-,TRBV12-3/TRBV12-4,TGTGCCAGCAGTGCCTACGAGAGCTCCTACAATGAGCAGTTCTTC,CASSAYESSYNEQFF
many,TRBJ1-2,-,TRBV5-1,TGCGCCAGCAGCAATGGTCAGGCCCCATCCTATGGCTACACCTTC,CASSNGQAPSYGYTF
few,TRBJ2-7,TRBD2,TRBV2,TGTGCCAGCAGTCCAAACAGACTAGCGGGAGGCAACGAGCAGTACTTC,CASSPNRLAGGNEQYF
-,TRBJ1-6,-,TRBV5-4,TGTGCCAGCAGCTTGGAGGGGGGGACGACACCCCTCCACTTT,CASSLEGGTTPLHF
once,TRBJ2-3,-,TRBV6-1,TGTGCCAGTGTGGGGTTGGGCACAGATACGCAGTATTTT,CASVGLGTDTQYF
many,TRBJ1-4,-,TRBV5-1,TGCGCCAGCAGCTTGCAGGGGCTGGCTAATGAAAAACTGTTTTTT,CASSLQGLANEKLFF
-,TRBJ2-3,-,TRBV3-1,TGTGCCAGCAGCCAAAAGGGGGGACTCACAGATACGCAGTATTTT,CASSQKGGLTDTQYF
many,TRBJ2-7,TRBD2,TRBV7-9,TGTGCCAGCAGCTTGCTAGCGGGAGGTGGGTACGAGCAGTACTTC,CASSLLAGGGYEQYF
-,TRBJ2-3,-,TRBV6-1,TGTGCCAGCAGTGTCGACAGGGAGGGGGATACGCAGTATTTT,CASSVDREGDTQYF
-,TRBJ2-7,-,TRBV6-5,TGTGCCAGCAGTTACGTCTCAGGGTACGAGCAGTACTTC,CASSYVSGYEQYF
many,TRBJ1-3,-,TRBV4-2,TGTGCCAGCAGCCAAGCAGGGTCTGGAAACACCATATATTTT,CASSQAGSGNTIYF
-,TRBJ1-3,-,TRBV4-3,TGCGCCAGCAGCCGGACATATAAGGGCTTCGGTGGAAACACCATATATTTT,CASSRTYKGFGGNTIYF
few,TRBJ2-2,TRBD2,TRBV5-4,TGTGCCAGCAGCTCGGGACTAAATACCGGCGAGCTGTTTTTT,CASSSGLNTGELFF